These T cell receptor beta chains were read from a single sample in a study of T cell repertoires in cytomegalovirus infection. Via MiXCR, TCRdb re-called the reads, giving one row per CDR3 protein. There are approximately 320,000 distinct CDR3 sequences in the sample; over 7.5% occur only once, and about 3.9% lies in the top ten. The specimen was PBMCs. These receptor sequences come from a human donor in good health (CMV status not recorded). Some clones in this sample may be carry-over from other donors' samples. Both conserved end residues are part of each CDR3. The D gene is left open where the match is weak. Size values are once, few and many counts, or a class for expanded clones, and some rows have none.

v_call: TRBV19; d_call: .; clone_size: few; j_call: TRBJ1-5; cdr3_nt: TGTGCCAGTAGTACGATGACTGGGGGTGGCAATCAGCCCCAGCATTTT; cdr3_aa: CASSTMTGGGNQPQHF
v_call: TRBV6-1; d_call: TRBD2; clone_size: .; j_call: TRBJ2-1; cdr3_nt: TGTGCCAGCTTCCCTCAGGGACTAGCGGGGGGGCTAGGTATTCGCGAGCAGTTCTTC; cdr3_aa: CASFPQGLAGGLGIREQFF
v_call: TRBV2; d_call: TRBD1; clone_size: few; j_call: TRBJ2-7; cdr3_nt: TGTGCCAGCAGGGGGAGACAGGGGCTCTACGAGCAGTACTTC; cdr3_aa: CASRGRQGLYEQYF
v_call: TRBV28; d_call: .; clone_size: many; j_call: TRBJ1-5; cdr3_nt: TGTGCCAGCAGTGGTTGGACTAGGCAGCCCCAGCATTTT; cdr3_aa: CASSGWTRQPQHF
v_call: TRBV10-1; d_call: TRBD2; clone_size: .; j_call: TRBJ2-1; cdr3_nt: TGCGCCAGCAGTGAGTCGATTCTAGCGGGATATGAGCAGTTCTTC; cdr3_aa: CASSESILAGYEQFF
v_call: TRBV10-3; d_call: .; clone_size: .; j_call: TRBJ2-3; cdr3_nt: TGTGCCATCATACAGGATAGCACAGATACGCAGTATTTT; cdr3_aa: CAIIQDSTDTQYF
v_call: TRBV7-2; d_call: .; clone_size: many; j_call: TRBJ2-1; cdr3_nt: TGTGCCAGCAGCTTAGCGGTAGCGATGAATGAGCAGTTCTTC; cdr3_aa: CASSLAVAMNEQFF
v_call: TRBV7-9; d_call: TRBD1; clone_size: many; j_call: TRBJ1-6; cdr3_nt: TGTGCCAGCAGCCATGGACAGGGGGGTGGTTCACCCCTCCACTTT; cdr3_aa: CASSHGQGGGSPLHF
v_call: TRBV19; d_call: .; clone_size: .; j_call: TRBJ2-6; cdr3_nt: TGTGCCAGTAGTATAGCCCACAGCTCTGGGGCCAACGTCCTGACTTTC; cdr3_aa: CASSIAHSSGANVLTF
v_call: TRBV7-6; d_call: TRBD2; clone_size: many; j_call: TRBJ2-7; cdr3_nt: TGTGCCAGCAGCTCCCTAGCGGCTAGCTCCTACGAGCAGTACTTC; cdr3_aa: CASSSLAASSYEQYF
v_call: TRBV5-4; d_call: .; clone_size: .; j_call: TRBJ1-2; cdr3_nt: TGTGCCAGCAGCTTGCCCATTGAGAGGGCTCATGGCTACACCTTC; cdr3_aa: CASSLPIERAHGYTF
v_call: TRBV7-2; d_call: TRBD1; clone_size: many; j_call: TRBJ2-7; cdr3_nt: TGTGCCAGCAGCTTAGCTATAGGGGGCAACGAGCAGTACTTC; cdr3_aa: CASSLAIGGNEQYF
v_call: TRBV7-9; d_call: .; clone_size: many; j_call: TRBJ2-5; cdr3_nt: TGTGCCAGCAACTCAGGGGCTGAGACCCAGTACTTC; cdr3_aa: CASNSGAETQYF
v_call: TRBV7-2; d_call: TRBD1; clone_size: many; j_call: TRBJ2-5; cdr3_nt: TGTGCCAGCAGCTTAGCCAGGGGGATCGTAGAGACCCAGTACTTC; cdr3_aa: CASSLARGIVETQYF
v_call: TRBV19; d_call: TRBD1; clone_size: few; j_call: TRBJ2-5; cdr3_nt: TGTGCCAGTAGGGTCGGGACAGCCCAAGAGACCCAGTACTTC; cdr3_aa: CASRVGTAQETQYF
v_call: TRBV6-2/TRBV6-3; d_call: .; clone_size: .; j_call: TRBJ2-7; cdr3_nt: TGTGCCAGCAGTTCCTCCTGGGGTTTCGACGAGCAGTACTTC; cdr3_aa: CASSSSWGFDEQYF
v_call: TRBV7-6; d_call: TRBD2; clone_size: many; j_call: TRBJ2-1; cdr3_nt: TGTGCCAGCAGCTTATGGCTAGCGGGAGTTAGTAATGGTGAGCAGTTCTTC; cdr3_aa: CASSLWLAGVSNGEQFF
v_call: TRBV7-2; d_call: TRBD2; clone_size: .; j_call: TRBJ2-1; cdr3_nt: TGTGCCAGCAGCTCCGGGACCCGGGGGGTCAATGAGCAGTTCTTC; cdr3_aa: CASSSGTRGVNEQFF
v_call: TRBV7-8; d_call: .; clone_size: few; j_call: TRBJ2-5; cdr3_nt: TGTGCCACCACCCAGGCCCAAGAGACCCAGTACTTC; cdr3_aa: CATTQAQETQYF
v_call: TRBV7-9; d_call: .; clone_size: many; j_call: TRBJ1-2; cdr3_nt: TGTGCCAGCAGCCGACAGCCCCTCTATGGCTACACCTTC; cdr3_aa: CASSRQPLYGYTF
v_call: TRBV12-3/TRBV12-4; d_call: TRBD1; clone_size: few; j_call: TRBJ1-2; cdr3_nt: TGTGCCAGCAGTTTATCGTGGACAGGGGCCAACTATGGCTACACCTTC; cdr3_aa: CASSLSWTGANYGYTF
v_call: TRBV2; d_call: .; clone_size: .; j_call: TRBJ1-2; cdr3_nt: TGTGCCAGCAGTGAAGATGGGAGAGAAGATTCCTATGGCTACACCTTC; cdr3_aa: CASSEDGREDSYGYTF
v_call: TRBV27; d_call: .; clone_size: .; j_call: TRBJ1-5; cdr3_nt: TGTGCCAGCAGTGTAGATAATAGCAATCAGCCCCAGCATTTT; cdr3_aa: CASSVDNSNQPQHF